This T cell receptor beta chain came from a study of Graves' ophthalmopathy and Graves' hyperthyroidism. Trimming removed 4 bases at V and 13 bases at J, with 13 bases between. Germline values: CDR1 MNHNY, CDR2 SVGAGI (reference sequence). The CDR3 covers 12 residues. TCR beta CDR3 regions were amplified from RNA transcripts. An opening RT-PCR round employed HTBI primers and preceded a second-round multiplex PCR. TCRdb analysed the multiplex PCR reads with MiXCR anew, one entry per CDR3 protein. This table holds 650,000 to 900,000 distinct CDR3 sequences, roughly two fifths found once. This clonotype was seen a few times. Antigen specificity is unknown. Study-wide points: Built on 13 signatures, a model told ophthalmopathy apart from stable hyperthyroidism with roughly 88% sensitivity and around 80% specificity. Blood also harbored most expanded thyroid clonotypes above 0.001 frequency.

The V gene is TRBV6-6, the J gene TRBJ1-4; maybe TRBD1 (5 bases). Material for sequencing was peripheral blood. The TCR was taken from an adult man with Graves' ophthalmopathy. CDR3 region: CASSWGGDALFF. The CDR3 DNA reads TGTGCCAGCAGTTGGGGGGGTGATGCACTGTTTTTT.